The source of this TCR beta chain is a study of blood T cell repertoires in COVID-19. Turning to the study itself: Donors in the United States, Italy and Spain gave samples during acute or convalescent COVID-19. T cells, B-cell-depleted T cells, or PBMCs supplied cDNA or gDNA.

Original handling: Researchers report that nucleated cell counts were estimated from reference gene primer amplification. Here immunoSEQ multiplex PCR was the method, and the copy in TCRdb shows in-frame clones only, minus some. V and J calls and clone size are those listed in that table; D and trimming were worked out from the DNA. This sample yields 180,000 or so clones, of which approximately 89% are seen a single time; roughly 2.5% belongs to the top ten. This CDR3 comprises 15 residues. Germline V gene lookup returns CDR1 SGHRS and CDR2 YFSETQ. Trimming took 3 bases from V and 4 from J; bases not matched to a gene: 4.

Sequencing was carried out using peripheral blood. This chain links TRBV5-1 with TRBJ1-2; 12 bases align to TRBD1. This TCR was recovered from a man between 40 and 49 years old with active or convalescent COVID-19. The CDR3 loop reads CASSYGTGGGYGYTF. CDR3 bases: TGCGCCAGCAGCTACGGGACAGGGGGCGGCTATGGCTACACCTTC. Complete variable domain (other parts from reference TRBV5-1 and TRBJ1-2): KAGVTQTPRYLIKTRGQQVTLSCSPISGHRSVSWYQQTPGQGLQFLFEYFSETQRNKGNFPGRFSGRQFSNSRSEMNVSTLELGDSALYLCASSYGTGGGYGYTFGSGTRLTVV.